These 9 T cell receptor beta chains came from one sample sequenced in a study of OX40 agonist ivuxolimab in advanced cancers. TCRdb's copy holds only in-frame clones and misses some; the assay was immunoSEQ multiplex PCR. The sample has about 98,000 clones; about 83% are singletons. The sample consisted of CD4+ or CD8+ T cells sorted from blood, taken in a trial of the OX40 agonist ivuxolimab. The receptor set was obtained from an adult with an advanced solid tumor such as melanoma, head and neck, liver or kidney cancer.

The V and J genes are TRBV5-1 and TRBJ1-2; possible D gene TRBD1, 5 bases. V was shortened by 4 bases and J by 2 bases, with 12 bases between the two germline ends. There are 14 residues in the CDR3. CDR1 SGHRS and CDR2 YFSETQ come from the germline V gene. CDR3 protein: CASSLTVGNYGYTF. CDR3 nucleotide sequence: TGCGCCAGCAGCCTGACAGTGGGAAACTATGGCTACACCTTC. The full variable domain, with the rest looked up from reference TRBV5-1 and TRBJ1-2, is KAGVTQTPRYLIKTRGQQVTLSCSPISGHRSVSWYQQTPGQGLQFLFEYFSETQRNKGNFPGRFSGRQFSNSRSEMNVSTLELGDSALYLCASSLTVGNYGYTFGSGTRLTVV.

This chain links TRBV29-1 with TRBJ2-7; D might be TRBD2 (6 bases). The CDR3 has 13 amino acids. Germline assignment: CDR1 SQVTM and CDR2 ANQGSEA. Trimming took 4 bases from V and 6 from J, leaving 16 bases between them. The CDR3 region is CSVGPGLLSEQYF. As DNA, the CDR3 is TGCAGCGTTGGGCCGGGACTTCTTTCCGAGCAGTACTTC.

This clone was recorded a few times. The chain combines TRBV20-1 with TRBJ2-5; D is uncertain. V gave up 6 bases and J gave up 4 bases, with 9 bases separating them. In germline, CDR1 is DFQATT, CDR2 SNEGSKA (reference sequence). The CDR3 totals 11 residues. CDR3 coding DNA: TGCAGTGCAGGCTTCAGAGAGACCCAGTACTTC. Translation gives CSAGFRETQYF.

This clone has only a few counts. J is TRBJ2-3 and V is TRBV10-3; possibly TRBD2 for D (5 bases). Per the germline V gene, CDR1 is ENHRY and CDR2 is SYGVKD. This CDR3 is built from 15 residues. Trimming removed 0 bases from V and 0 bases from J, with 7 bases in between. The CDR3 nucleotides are TGTGCCATCAGTGAGTCCGAGGGAAGCACAGATACGCAGTATTTT. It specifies CAISESEGSTDTQYF.

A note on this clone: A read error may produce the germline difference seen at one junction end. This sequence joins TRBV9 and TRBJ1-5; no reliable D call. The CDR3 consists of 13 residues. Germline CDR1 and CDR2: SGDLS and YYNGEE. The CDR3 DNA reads TGTGCCAACAGCGAAAGGTGGGATCAGCCCCAGCATTTT. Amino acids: CANSERWDQPQHF.

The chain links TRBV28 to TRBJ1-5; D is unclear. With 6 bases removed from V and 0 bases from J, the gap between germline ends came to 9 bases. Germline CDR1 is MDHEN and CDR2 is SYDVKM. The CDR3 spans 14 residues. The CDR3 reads CASRFDTSNQPQHF. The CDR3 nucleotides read TGTGCCAGCAGATTCGACACTAGCAATCAGCCCCAGCATTTT.

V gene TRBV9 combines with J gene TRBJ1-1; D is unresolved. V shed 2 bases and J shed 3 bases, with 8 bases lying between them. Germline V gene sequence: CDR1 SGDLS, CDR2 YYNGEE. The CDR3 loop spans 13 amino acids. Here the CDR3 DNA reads TGTGCCAGCAGCGTTTATGCGGACACTGAAGCTTTCTTT. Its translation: CASSVYADTEAFF.

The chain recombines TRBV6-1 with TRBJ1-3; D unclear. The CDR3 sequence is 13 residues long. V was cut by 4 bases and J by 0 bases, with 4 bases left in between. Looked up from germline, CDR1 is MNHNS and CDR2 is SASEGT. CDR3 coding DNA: TGTGCCAGCAGTGTAAGCTCTGGAAACACCATATATTTT. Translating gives CASSVSSGNTIYF.

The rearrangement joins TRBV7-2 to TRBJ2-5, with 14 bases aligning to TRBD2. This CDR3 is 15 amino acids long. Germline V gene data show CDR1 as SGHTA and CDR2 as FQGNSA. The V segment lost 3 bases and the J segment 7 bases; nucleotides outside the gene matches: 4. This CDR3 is CASSLTSGGAPTQYF. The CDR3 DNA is TGTGCCAGCAGCTTGACTAGCGGGGGGGCTCCGACCCAGTACTTC.